This is a list of T cell receptor beta chains from one sample in a study of Graves' ophthalmopathy and Graves' hyperthyroidism. MiXCR, run by TCRdb on the multiplex PCR reads, gives a single entry per CDR3 protein. The table lists 650,000 to 900,000 distinct CDR3 sequences, 35% to 50% of them singletons. Sequenced sample: peripheral blood. These receptors all come from an adult man with Graves' ophthalmopathy. CDR3s include the opening cysteine and the closing phenylalanine or tryptophan. A D gene is named only where the DNA matches it firmly. Not all rows give a size; the values are once, few, many and, for expanded clones, a class.

>once|TRBV7-2|TRBJ2-7|16|-
TGTGCCAGCAGCAAACGGGCGACGGGTTTCTCCTACGAGCAGTACTTC
CASSKRATGFSYEQYF
>-|TRBV25-1|TRBJ2-7|15|TRBD2
TGTGCCAGCAGTCAGGACCCGGGGGGAATTTACGAGCAGTACTTC
CASSQDPGGIYEQYF
>-|TRBV10-3|TRBJ1-1|15|TRBD1
TGTGCCATCAGTTACGGCACAGGGGGCGACGCTGAAGCTTTCTTT
CAISYGTGGDAEAFF
>-|TRBV6-1|TRBJ2-6|17|TRBD2
TGTGCCATCAGACTAGCGGGAGGGCCGGCCGGGGCCAACGTCCTGACTTTC
CAIRLAGGPAGANVLTF
>many|TRBV19|TRBJ2-5|13|-
TGTGCCACCATCGACAGATACCAAGAGACCCAGTACTTC
CATIDRYQETQYF
>-|TRBV10-2|TRBJ1-5|15|TRBD1
TGCGCCAGCAGTGCCGCAGGGGGGGAAAATCAGCCCCAGCATTTT
CASSAAGGENQPQHF
>many|TRBV7-9|TRBJ1-5|13|-
TGTGCCAGCAGTCCGGGTAGCAATCAGCCCCAGCATTTT
CASSPGSNQPQHF
>-|TRBV7-2|TRBJ2-5|15|TRBD2
TGTGCCAGCAGCTTAAATCCAGCGGGAGAAGAGACCCAGTACTTC
CASSLNPAGEETQYF
>-|TRBV10-3|TRBJ1-2|15|-
TGTGCCATCAGTGAGTCTGAAGCGGGGGGCCTTGGCTACACCTTC
CAISESEAGGLGYTF
>-|TRBV7-9|TRBJ1-6|14|-
TGTGCCAGCAGCTTGGGGGACGGCGGCTCGCCCCTCCACTTT
CASSLGDGGSPLHF
>-|TRBV20-1|TRBJ2-7|13|-
TGCAGTGCCGGAAGACAGTCCTCCTACGAGCAGTACTTC
CSAGRQSSYEQYF
>-|TRBV19|TRBJ1-5|14|TRBD1
TGTGCCAGTAGTTACAGGGGGATCAATCAGCCCCAGCATTTT
CASSYRGINQPQHF
>-|TRBV9|TRBJ2-7|13|-
TGTGCCAGCACCTTGACCCCTCGCTACGAGCAGTACTTC
CASTLTPRYEQYF
>-|TRBV7-4|TRBJ1-2|14|TRBD1
TGTGCCAGCAGCTTGGGGACAGGGGAGTATGGCTACACCTTC
CASSLGTGEYGYTF
>few|TRBV4-1|TRBJ2-2|16|-
TGCGCCAGCAGCCAAGACGCCTACCCGAACACCGGGGAGCTGTTTTTT
CASSQDAYPNTGELFF
>-|TRBV24-1|TRBJ2-2|14|-
TGTGCCACCTCTGGGGCTCGGGGCACCGGGGAGCTGTTTTTT
CATSGARGTGELFF
>many|TRBV10-3|TRBJ2-7|11|-
TGTGCCAGCAAGTTAGGGTACGAGCAGTACTTC
CASKLGYEQYF
>-|TRBV10-3|TRBJ1-1|14|-
TGTGCCAGCAGTTGGAGAGGGTTCGGAACTGAAGCTTTCTTT
CASSWRGFGTEAFF
>few|TRBV20-1|TRBJ2-7|14|-
TGCAGTGCCCATGAGAAGGGGAATTTCTACGAGCAGTACTTC
CSAHEKGNFYEQYF
>few|TRBV10-3|TRBJ2-5|14|TRBD2
TGTGCCACCGAAGCGGGGGGGAATCAAGAGACCCAGTACTTC
CATEAGGNQETQYF
>many|TRBV2|TRBJ1-1|14|-
TGTGCCAGCAGTATGACAGGTTCCCACACTGAAGCTTTCTTT
CASSMTGSHTEAFF
>many|TRBV10-3|TRBJ1-2|12|-
TGTGCCAGCAGTGTTGGCAGCGATGGCTACACCTTC
CASSVGSDGYTF
>-|TRBV10-3|TRBJ2-7|13|-
TGTGTCATCAGTGAGTCGGTGGGGGTTAGGCAGTACTTC
CVISESVGVRQYF
>few|TRBV7-9|TRBJ2-7|14|-
TGTGCCAGCAGCCCTCGGGCGGGACTTTTCGAGCAGTACTTC
CASSPRAGLFEQYF
>few|TRBV6-6|TRBJ1-1|14|-
TGTGCCAGCAGTTACAACGAGGAGGACACTGAAGCTTTCTTT
CASSYNEEDTEAFF
>many|TRBV7-9|TRBJ1-5|18|-
TGTGCCAGCAGCTGCGATCCCCGAGGGCATACGACTAATCAGCCCCAGCATTTT
CASSCDPRGHTTNQPQHF
>-|TRBV7-9|TRBJ2-3|15|TRBD2
TGCGCCAGCAGCTTGACTAGCGGGACAACAGATACGCAGTATTTT
CASSLTSGTTDTQYF
>-|TRBV2|TRBJ2-5|15|TRBD1
TGTGCCAGCAGTGGGACAGGTGAAGCTTTCGAGACCCAGTACTTC
CASSGTGEAFETQYF
>many|TRBV9|TRBJ2-7|14|TRBD2
TGTGCCAGCAGCGCGGCCGGGGGGTCCTACGAGCAGTACTTC
CASSAAGGSYEQYF
>-|TRBV11-2|TRBJ2-7|14|-
TGTGCCAGCAGCTTAGGTCAGGGGAAGTACGAGCAGTACTTC
CASSLGQGKYEQYF
>few|TRBV5-1|TRBJ2-2|16|TRBD2
TGCGCCAGCAGCTTCCAGATGGCACTAGCGGGAGGTGTGCTGTTTTTT
CASSFQMALAGGVLFF
>many|TRBV12-3/TRBV12-4|TRBJ1-1|14|-
TGTGCCAGCAGTCTGGGGGGATTGAACACTGAAGCTTTCTTT
CASSLGGLNTEAFF
>few|TRBV7-9|TRBJ2-7|8|-
TGTAAATCCGGGGAGCAGTACTTC
CKSGEQYF
>-|TRBV6-5|TRBJ1-2|14|TRBD1
TGTGCCAGCAGTGATTGGACAGGGCAGAATGGCTACACCTTC
CASSDWTGQNGYTF
>few|TRBV20-1|TRBJ1-1|14|TRBD1
TGCAGTGCTAGGACAGGGGGCGCGAGGGATAACGCTTTCTTT
CSARTGGARDNAFF
>many|TRBV10-3|TRBJ1-1|14|-
TGTGCCATCAGATGGACAGTCATGAACACTGAAGCTGTCTTT
CAIRWTVMNTEAVF
>few|TRBV28|TRBJ1-4|12|TRBD1
TGTGCCAGCAGGGGACAGGTTGAAAAACTGTTTTTT
CASRGQVEKLFF